Shown below are 10 T cell receptor beta chains from a single sample sequenced in a study of T cell responses to AZD1222 COVID-19 vaccine. This table comes from immunoSEQ multiplex PCR, and its TCRdb copy is limited to in-frame clones, with some not included. The sample gives fewer than 130,000 clones, over 75% of which show up once; 3.5% to 5.5% is in the top ten. The starting material was peripheral blood, obtained on day 0 of AZD1222 vaccination. These receptors were collected from an adult in good health.

CDR3 nucleotides: TGTGCCAGCAGCTTGTTCAGAAGCCGCACTAATGAAAAACTGTTTTTT. This encodes CASSLFRSRTNEKLFF. V and J are TRBV5-6 and TRBJ1-4; no firm D call. Trimming removed 1 base at V and 2 bases at J, with 12 bases between. The length of the CDR3 is 16 residues. Germline V CDR1 and CDR2: SGHDT, YYEEEE.

CDR3 protein: CASRAGIGANVLTF. The DNA for the CDR3 is TGTGCCAGCAGAGCAGGGATCGGGGCCAACGTCCTGACTTTC. The chain carries TRBV28 and TRBJ2-6; D is possibly TRBD1 (5 bases). The CDR3 is made up of 14 amino acids. Trimming removed 6 bases from V and 4 bases from J, with 10 bases in between. The germline V gene has CDR1 MDHEN and CDR2 SYDVKM.

The gene calls are TRBV19 and TRBJ1-2, with a weak D call TRBD1 (6 bases). The germline V gene encodes CDR1 LNHDA and CDR2 SQIVND (reference sequence). Between the trimmed V and J ends, which lost 0 bases and 5 bases, there was a span of 7 bases. The CDR3 length is 13 residues. Here the CDR3 DNA reads TGTGCCAGTAGTATAGATACAGGGTATGGCTACACCTTC. It yields the protein CASSIDTGYGYTF.

The chain links TRBV7-2 to TRBJ2-5, with 8 nucleotides matching TRBD2. This CDR3 spans 16 amino acids. Trimming took 4 bases from V and 3 from J; bases not matched to a gene: 10. CDR1 and CDR2 from the germline V gene are SGHTA and FQGNSA. CDR3 sequence reads: CASSSPGTGGKETQYF. CDR3 nucleotides: TGTGCCAGCAGCTCCCCAGGAACGGGAGGGAAAGAGACCCAGTACTTC.

The V and J genes are TRBV3-1 (or the pseudogene TRBV3-2) and TRBJ2-1; D is possibly TRBD2 (6 bases). The CDR3 has 14 amino acids. Germline CDR1 and CDR2: LGHDT and YNNKEL (reference sequence). The germline V and J ends were trimmed by 0 bases and 6 bases, with 9 bases remaining between them. The CDR3 nucleotides are TGTGCCAGCAGCCAAGAGGGACTCACCAATGAGCAGTTCTTC. This gives the protein CASSQEGLTNEQFF.

This clone was seen just once. This chain joins TRBV4-3 and TRBJ2-5; D unclear. Germline V CDR1 and CDR2: LGHNA, YSLEER. V gave up 1 base and J gave up 0 bases, with 6 bases separating them. This CDR3 contains 14 residues. For the CDR3, the DNA is TGCGCCAGCAGCCAAGCAGAGTACCAAGAGACCCAGTACTTC. Protein: CASSQAEYQETQYF.

This rearrangement joins TRBV19 to TRBJ1-1, with TRBD1 matching 7 bases. With 4 bases clipped from V and 5 bases from J, the junction kept 7 bases outside the gene matches. CDR1 LNHDA and CDR2 SQIVND come from the germline V gene (reference sequence). The CDR3 has 14 amino acids. The CDR3 DNA is TGTGCCAGTAGTACCGGGACAGAGGCGACTGAAGCTTTCTTT. This sequence encodes CASSTGTEATEAFF.

The chain couples TRBV11-3 to TRBJ2-7, with 9 bases aligning to TRBD2. V was clipped by 5 bases and J by 3 bases; unmatched bases: 5. The CDR3 covers 14 residues. Germline lookup yields CDR1 SGHNT and CDR2 YENEEA. CDR3 amino acids: CASSPTAGGYEQYF. The DNA of the CDR3 is TGTGCCAGCAGCCCGACAGCGGGGGGCTACGAGCAGTACTTC.

V is TRBV6-5 and J is TRBJ1-1; 7 bases are shared with TRBD1. The junction had 6 bases not matched to a gene; V was cut back by 6 bases and J by 5 bases. Germline assignment: CDR1 MNHEY and CDR2 SVGAGI. The CDR3 spans 13 residues. CDR3 amino acids: CASRKTGTTEAFF. The CDR3 nucleotides read TGTGCCAGCAGAAAGACAGGGACGACTGAAGCTTTCTTT.

This chain connects TRBV14 to TRBJ2-1; tentatively, D is TRBD1 (5 bases). Germline CDR1 and CDR2: SGHDN and FVKESK. The CDR3 has 13 amino acids. V lost 2 bases and J lost 5, with 7 bases in between. The CDR3 sequence: CASSQLQDNEQFF. DNA of the CDR3: TGTGCCAGCAGCCAATTACAGGACAATGAGCAGTTCTTC.